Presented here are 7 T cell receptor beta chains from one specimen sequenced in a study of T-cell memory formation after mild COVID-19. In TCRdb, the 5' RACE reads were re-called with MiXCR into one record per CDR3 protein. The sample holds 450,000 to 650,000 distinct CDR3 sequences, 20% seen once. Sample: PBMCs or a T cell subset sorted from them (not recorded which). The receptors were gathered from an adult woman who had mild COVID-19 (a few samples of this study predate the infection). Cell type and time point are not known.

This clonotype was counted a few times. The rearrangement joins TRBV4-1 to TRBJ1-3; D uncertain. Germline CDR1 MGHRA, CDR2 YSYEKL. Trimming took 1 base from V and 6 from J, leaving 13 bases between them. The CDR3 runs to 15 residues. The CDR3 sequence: CASSQGGAFQNTIYF. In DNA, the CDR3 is TGCGCCAGCAGCCAAGGAGGAGCTTTCCAAAACACCATATATTTT.

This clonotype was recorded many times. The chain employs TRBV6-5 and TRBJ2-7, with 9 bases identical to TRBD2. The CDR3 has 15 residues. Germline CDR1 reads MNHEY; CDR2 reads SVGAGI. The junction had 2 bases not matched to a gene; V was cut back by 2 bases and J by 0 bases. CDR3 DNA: TGTGCCAGCAGTTACGCTAGCGGGGTCTCCTACGAGCAGTACTTC. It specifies CASSYASGVSYEQYF.

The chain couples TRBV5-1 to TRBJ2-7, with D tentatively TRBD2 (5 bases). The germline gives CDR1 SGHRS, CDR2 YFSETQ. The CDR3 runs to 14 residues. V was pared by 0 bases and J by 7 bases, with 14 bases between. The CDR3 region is CASSLVEGPGEQYF. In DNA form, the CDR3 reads TGCGCCAGCAGCTTGGTTGAAGGCCCGGGGGAGCAGTACTTC.

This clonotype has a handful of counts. The CDR3 here is CASSQGLSGGYEQYF. DNA of the CDR3: TGCGCCAGCAGCCAAGGACTTAGCGGGGGCTACGAGCAGTACTTC. The rearrangement uses TRBV4-3 and TRBJ2-7, with 9 bases that match TRBD2. This CDR3 is 15 amino acids long. The J segment lost 3 bases and the V segment lost 1 base, leaving 4 bases of the junction unmatched. Germline CDR1 LGHNA, CDR2 YSLEER.

CDR3 sequence reads: CASSQDRVAGTEQYF. In DNA form, the CDR3 reads TGTGCCAGCAGCCAAGATAGGGTAGCGGGAACAGAGCAGTACTTC. The chain employs TRBV4-2 and TRBJ2-7; 8 nucleotides align to TRBD2. The CDR3 covers 15 residues. CDR1 and CDR2 (germline): LGHNA, YNFKEQ. Losses at the gene ends were 0 bases for V and 7 bases for J; bases not matched to a gene: 8.

CDR3 in DNA: TGCAGTGCTAGAGATCCGGGTGTTGCGGGGGGCCCCTTCACAGATACGCAGTATTTT. This codes for CSARDPGVAGGPFTDTQYF. The chain couples TRBV20-1 to TRBJ2-3, with TRBD2 matching over 8 bases. This CDR3 contains 19 residues. The trim removed 0 bases at V and 2 bases at J, leaving 16 bases unmatched. Germline CDR1 DFQATT, CDR2 SNEGSKA (reference sequence).

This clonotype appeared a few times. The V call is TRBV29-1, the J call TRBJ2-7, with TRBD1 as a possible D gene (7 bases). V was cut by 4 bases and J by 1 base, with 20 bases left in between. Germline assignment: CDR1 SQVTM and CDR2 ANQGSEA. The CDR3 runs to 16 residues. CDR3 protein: CSVGIIRGTFSYEQYF. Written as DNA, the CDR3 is TGCAGCGTTGGGATTATCAGGGGGACTTTTTCCTACGAGCAGTACTTC.